Listed below are T cell receptor beta chains from one sample, sequenced in a study of T-cell reconstitution after alpha-beta-depleted transplantation in children. TCRdb processed the PCR reads anew with MiXCR; each CDR3 protein has one entry. This table has 400,000 to 500,000 distinct CDR3 sequences, 11% appearing once. The sample here was PBMCs from the stem cell graft donor, taken from the stem cell graft. All receptors derive from a human donor who donated a stem cell graft to a child with acute myeloid leukemia. Each CDR3 is given with its conserved first and last residue. D genes are given only for firm matches. Not all rows give a size; the values are once, few, many and, for expanded clones, a class.

j_gene,v_gene,d_gene,len,abundance,CDR3aa,CDR3nt
TRBJ2-2,TRBV12-3/TRBV12-4,TRBD2,16,many,CASSYTSGASTGELFF,TGTGCCAGCAGCTACACTAGCGGGGCCTCCACCGGGGAGCTGTTTTTT
TRBJ2-7,TRBV7-2,TRBD2,16,NA,CASSAPGAGGPYEQYF,TGTGCCAGCAGCGCCCCTGGAGCGGGAGGGCCGTACGAGCAGTACTTC
TRBJ2-7,TRBV29-1,NA,11,many,CSVVSRGEQYF,TGCAGCGTTGTTTCGAGGGGCGAGCAGTACTTC
TRBJ2-3,TRBV7-6,NA,15,NA,CASSPLAASTDTQYF,TGTGCCAGCAGCCCCCTGGCGGCTAGCACAGATACGCAGTATTTT
TRBJ2-5,TRBV29-1,NA,12,few,CSVEVQQETQYF,TGCAGCGTTGAAGTGCAGCAAGAGACCCAGTACTTC
TRBJ2-3,TRBV7-9,NA,17,NA,CASSLFGTLTGTDTQYF,TGTGCCAGCAGCTTATTCGGGACCCTCACGGGCACAGATACGCAGTATTTT
TRBJ2-5,TRBV15,NA,13,few,CATSRDPRGTQYF,TGTGCCACCAGCAGAGATCCTCGGGGGACCCAGTACTTC
TRBJ2-3,TRBV5-1,TRBD2,17,NA,CASSWYPSSGITDTQYF,TGCGCCAGCAGCTGGTACCCCTCTAGCGGGATCACAGATACGCAGTATTTT
TRBJ1-3,TRBV12-3/TRBV12-4,NA,12,NA,CASHLGGNTIYF,TGTGCCAGCCACTTAGGGGGAAACACCATATATTTT
TRBJ1-5,TRBV4-3,NA,16,NA,CASSQGLQGGNQPQHF,TGCGCCAGCAGCCAAGGTCTTCAGGGTGGCAATCAGCCCCAGCATTTT
TRBJ2-3,TRBV7-7,NA,14,NA,CASSTRPDTDTQYF,TGTGCTAGCAGCACTCGACCGGACACAGATACGCAGTATTTT
TRBJ2-1,TRBV5-6,TRBD2,16,few,CASSSVAGAGYNEQFF,TGTGCCAGCAGCTCAGTAGCGGGAGCCGGCTACAATGAGCAGTTCTTC
TRBJ2-1,TRBV12-3/TRBV12-4,NA,12,NA,CASHQSYNEQFF,TGTGCCAGCCATCAATCCTACAATGAGCAGTTCTTC
TRBJ2-7,TRBV20-1,NA,14,NA,CSARDQTGRPEQYF,TGCAGTGCTAGAGATCAAACGGGGAGGCCTGAGCAGTACTTC
TRBJ2-5,TRBV6-1,TRBD2,16,NA,CASSEASGGAGETQYF,TGTGCCAGCAGTGAAGCGTCCGGGGGGGCCGGGGAGACCCAGTACTTC
TRBJ2-5,TRBV5-1,NA,15,NA,CASSGTEGALETQYF,TGCGCCAGCAGCGGAACGGAGGGGGCTCTAGAGACCCAGTACTTC
TRBJ2-1,TRBV6-5,NA,11,few,CATTRSNEQFF,TGTGCCACCACTAGGAGTAATGAGCAGTTCTTC
TRBJ1-1,TRBV13,TRBD1,14,NA,CAGSFETGFGEAFF,TGTGCCGGCAGCTTCGAGACAGGGTTCGGTGAAGCTTTCTTT
TRBJ2-1,TRBV20-1,TRBD2,15,many,CSAIKAGRSYNEQFF,TGCAGTGCTATTAAAGCGGGACGCTCCTACAATGAGCAGTTCTTC
TRBJ2-3,TRBV27,TRBD1,17,few,CASSFLLQGRGEDTQYF,TGTGCCAGCAGTTTTCTTTTACAGGGGCGTGGGGAAGATACGCAGTATTTT
TRBJ1-1,TRBV5-1,TRBD1,14,many,CASSIQGAGYEAFF,TGCGCCAGCAGCATTCAGGGGGCGGGATATGAAGCTTTCTTT
TRBJ2-7,TRBV4-3,TRBD2,15,NA,CASSQVVAGAYEQYF,TGCGCCAGCAGCCAAGTTGTAGCGGGAGCCTACGAGCAGTACTTC
TRBJ1-5,TRBV20-1,TRBD1,16,many,CSARVAQDRGNQPQHF,TGCAGTGCTAGAGTGGCTCAGGACAGGGGAAATCAGCCCCAGCATTTT
TRBJ2-1,TRBV20-1,NA,15,many,CSARAQDRSYNEQFF,TGCAGTGCTAGAGCCCAGGACCGCTCCTACAATGAGCAGTTCTTC
TRBJ1-5,TRBV27,TRBD1,20,NA,CASSPREGRGGYLGNQPQHF,TGTGCCAGCAGTCCTCGAGAGGGCAGGGGGGGATATTTGGGCAATCAGCCCCAGCATTTT
TRBJ2-5,TRBV20-1,TRBD2,16,many,CSARVPLAGAQETQYF,TGCAGTGCTAGAGTTCCCCTAGCGGGGGCCCAAGAGACCCAGTACTTC